Each of the 5 T cell receptor beta chains below was sequenced from the same sample in a study of shared clonotypes between healthy human individuals. The data were produced by immunoSEQ multiplex PCR, yet TCRdb's version contains in-frame clones alone and is incomplete. The sample comprises 2 million or so clones, about 95% of which are singletons, and roughly 0.13% rests with the top ten. Sample: naive CD4+ T cells sorted from blood. Described subset: CD45RA+ positively selected. Every receptor here comes from a man aged 18 to 29 in good health.

This chain links TRBV5-1 with TRBJ1-2; tentative D call: TRBD1 (6 bases). This CDR3 is 16 amino acids long. V lost 4 bases and J lost 5, with 21 bases in between. Per germline, CDR1 SGHRS and CDR2 YFSETQ. DNA for the CDR3: TGCGCCAGCAGCCCCCGGGGGGCGGGACTCTCTTATGGCTACACCTTC. It translates to CASSPRGAGLSYGYTF.

The genes are TRBV5-1 and TRBJ2-7, with 11 nucleotides matching TRBD2. Germline V lookup: CDR1 SGHRS, CDR2 YFSETQ. The J segment lost 2 bases and the V segment lost 5 bases, leaving 9 bases of the junction unmatched. This CDR3 spans 16 amino acids. CDR3 bases: TGCGCCAGCAGACTCGGGACTAGCGGTGTTACCTACGAGCAGTACTTC. Translated: CASRLGTSGVTYEQYF.

The chain combines TRBV14 with TRBJ2-5; no definite D call. Trimming left V 4 bases short and J 3 bases short, with 6 bases between. This CDR3 spans 12 amino acids. Germline V gives CDR1 SGHDN, CDR2 FVKESK. CDR3: CASSPGEETQYF. The CDR3 DNA sequence: TGTGCCAGCAGCCCTGGGGAAGAGACCCAGTACTTC. Combining the CDR3 with reference TRBV14 and TRBJ2-5 gives the whole variable domain EAGVTQFPSHSVIEKGQTVTLRCDPISGHDNLYWYRRVMGKEIKFLLHFVKESKQDESGMPNNRFLAERTGGTYSTLKVQPAELEDSGVYFCASSPGEETQYFGPGTRLLVL.

V is TRBV6-6 and J is TRBJ2-2; 10 positions match TRBD2. CDR1 and CDR2 from the germline V gene are MNHNY and SVGAGI (reference sequence). V lost 4 bases to trimming and J lost 1 base; unmatched junction nucleotides: 0. This CDR3 has 15 amino acids. CDR3 DNA: TGTGCCAGCAGTTTAGCGGGAGGGAACACCGGGGAGCTGTTTTTT. As protein: CASSLAGGNTGELFF.

The chain links TRBV5-8 to TRBJ2-5; 11 nucleotides agree with TRBD1. Trimming took 4 bases from V and 6 from J; bases not matched to a gene: 5. Germline V gene sequence: CDR1 SGHTS, CDR2 YDEGEE. The CDR3 is 14 residues long. CDR3 coding DNA: TGTGCCAGCAGCGGACAGGGGGCGCGAAAGACCCAGTACTTC. Its translation: CASSGQGARKTQYF.